This T cell receptor beta chain was obtained from a study of Ad26.COV2.S vaccination and SARS-CoV-2 variants. On the study more broadly: Ad26.COV2.S given intramuscularly, once or twice 56 days apart.

Libraries were prepared by immunoSEQ multiplex PCR; TCRdb keeps only in-frame clonotypes and omits some of them. The table has around 340,000 clones, 75% to 90% seen once; the top ten hold about 10%. About this clone itself: Its antigen is not known.

Study results and caveats: Analyses that measured TCR breadth and depth may have underestimated total T cell responses. Recipients of either vaccine or placebo displayed similar breadth of non-spike TCRs.

Per the germline V gene, CDR1 is SGHRS and CDR2 is YFSETQ. The CDR3 is 13 amino acids. Trimming pared 2 bases from V and 2 bases from J, leaving 6 bases between. Treatment indicated: approximately 18 received Ad26.COV2.S at low or high dose, single or two shots; 5 received placebo; per-sample allocation not given. On day 63 after the first injection, vaccine and placebo recipients gave samples. The specimen was peripheral blood, collected in a trial of Ad26.COV2.S vaccine versus placebo. The clonotype originates from a person aged 18-60 years who received the Ad26.COV2.S COVID-19 vaccine or a placebo. V usage is TRBV5-1 and J usage is TRBJ2-3; no definite D call. The CDR3 is CASSFIPTDTQYF. The CDR3 DNA is TGCGCCAGCAGCTTTATACCCACAGATACGCAGTATTTT.